The 9 T cell receptor beta chains listed next were all sequenced from one sample in a study of early T cells in non-severe SARS-CoV-2 infection. One entry per CDR3 protein, called by TCRdb with MiXCR from the 5' RACE reads. Of over 85,000 distinct CDR3 sequences listed, 10% to 15% are singletons. Source: whole blood, taken at baseline. The source of these receptors is an adult who was a healthcare worker with PCR-confirmed SARS-CoV-2 infection or an uninfected control (not recorded which).

The CDR3 is CSAKTGGKSNGYTF. The CDR3 nucleotides are TGCAGTGCCAAGACAGGGGGGAAGAGTAATGGCTACACCTTC. The J gene is TRBJ1-2, the V gene TRBV20-1, with TRBD1 matching 9 bases. The CDR3 is made up of 14 amino acids. With V trimmed by 6 bases and J by 6 bases, 11 bases remained unmatched. The V gene's germline CDR1 is DFQATT and CDR2 SNEGSKA (reference sequence).

Ten or more counts support this clonotype. This chain links TRBV6-1 with TRBJ1-1; a possible D gene is TRBD1 (5 bases). Between the trimmed V and J ends, which lost 0 bases and 4 bases, there was a span of 9 bases. The germline gives CDR1 MNHNS, CDR2 SASEGT. The length of the CDR3 is 14 residues. CDR3 region: CASSEAGRGTEAFF. In nucleotides, the CDR3 is TGTGCCAGCAGTGAAGCGGGGAGGGGCACTGAAGCTTTCTTT.

A few counts support this clonotype. This rearrangement joins TRBV5-5 to TRBJ2-3; the D call may be TRBD1 or TRBD2 (5 bases each). The CDR3 is 16 residues long. V was cut by 1 base and J by 0 bases, with 12 bases left in between. Germline-derived CDR1 and CDR2 are SGHKS and YYEKEE (reference sequence). In DNA, the CDR3 is TGTGCCAGCAGCTTGTTAACGGGGCCTAGCACAGATACGCAGTATTTT. Encoded protein: CASSLLTGPSTDTQYF.

This chain connects TRBV6-1 to TRBJ1-1; D possibly corresponds to TRBD1 (5 bases). Deletions cut 4 bases from V and 1 base from J, with 10 bases between. This CDR3 has 14 residues. CDR1 and CDR2 from the germline V gene are MNHNS and SASEGT. CDR3 nucleotides: TGTGCCAGCAGTGCCAGGCAGGGGAACACTGAAGCTTTCTTT. Translation gives CASSARQGNTEAFF.

The sample holds many counts of this clonotype. The DNA for the CDR3 is TGTGCCAGCAGCCCCCCCCAGCGGGGGTACAATGAGCAGTTCTTC. Its translation is CASSPPQRGYNEQFF. The gene calls are TRBV3-1 and TRBJ2-1; 8 positions match TRBD2. Germline CDR1 and CDR2: LGHDT and YNNKEL (reference sequence). J gave up 4 bases and V 4 bases, and 6 bases lay outside the gene matches. CDR3 size: 15 residues.

In this sample, this clonotype turned up many times. The rearrangement uses TRBV24-1 and TRBJ2-1, with 7 bases aligning to TRBD1. V lost 6 bases and J lost 0; bases outside the gene matches: 4. This CDR3 is built from 15 residues. CDR1 is KGHDR, CDR2 SFDVKD, per germline. The CDR3 protein is CATSWAGGSYNEQFF. Written as DNA, the CDR3 is TGTGCCACCAGTTGGGCAGGGGGCTCCTACAATGAGCAGTTCTTC.

This rearrangement joins TRBV27 to TRBJ2-3; perhaps TRBD2 as D (5 bases). The V end was cut by 2 bases, the J end by 1 base, with 16 bases between. CDR3 size: 17 residues. Germline loops: CDR1 MNHEY, CDR2 SMNVEV (reference sequence). The CDR3 DNA follows: TGTGCCAGCAGTTTAGGACGGCGGGTCTGGGGCACAGATACGCAGTATTTT. It translates to CASSLGRRVWGTDTQYF.

The rearrangement links TRBV11-2 to TRBJ2-2; 9 bases are a match to TRBD1. With 6 bases clipped from V and 7 bases from J, the junction kept 9 bases outside the gene matches. Germline assignment: CDR1 SGHAT and CDR2 FQNNGV. The CDR3 is made up of 15 amino acids. CDR3 nucleotides: TGTGCCAGCAGACAGACAGGGGGTTTAAGCGGGGAGCTGTTTTTT. This sequence encodes CASRQTGGLSGELFF.

The rearrangement uses TRBV29-1 and TRBJ2-7, with a weak D call TRBD2 (5 bases). Per germline, CDR1 SQVTM and CDR2 ANQGSEA. This CDR3 has 13 amino acids. V was cut by 6 bases and J by 6 bases, with 18 bases left in between. The CDR3 region has the DNA TGCAGCGTGGCAATCACCATCAGCGGCGAGCAGTACTTC. Protein: CSVAITISGEQYF.